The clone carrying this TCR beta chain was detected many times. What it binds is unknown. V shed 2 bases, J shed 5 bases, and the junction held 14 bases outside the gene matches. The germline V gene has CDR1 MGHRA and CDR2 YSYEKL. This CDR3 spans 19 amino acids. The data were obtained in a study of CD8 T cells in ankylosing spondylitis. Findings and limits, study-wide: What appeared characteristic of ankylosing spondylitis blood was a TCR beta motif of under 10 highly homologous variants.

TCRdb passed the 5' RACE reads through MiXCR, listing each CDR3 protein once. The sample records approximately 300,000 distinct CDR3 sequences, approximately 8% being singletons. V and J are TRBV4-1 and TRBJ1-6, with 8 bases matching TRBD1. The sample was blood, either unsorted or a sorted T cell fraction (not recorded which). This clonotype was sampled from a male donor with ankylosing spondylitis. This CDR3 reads CASSQHGQGILLNNSPLHF. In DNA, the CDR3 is TGCGCCAGCAGCCAACACGGACAGGGAATACTGCTGAATAATTCACCCCTCCACTTT.